The clone carrying this TCR beta chain was found once. The CDR3 is made up of 15 amino acids. Germline lookup yields CDR1 SQVTM and CDR2 ANQGSEA. Trimming stripped 3 bases from V and 0 bases from J, with 13 bases between. PCR primers comprised 60 Vbeta and 13 Jbeta primers. Produced via immunoSEQ multiplex PCR; TCRdb's table is partial and in-frame only. The data hold tens of thousands of clones, with 55% to 75% observed a single time. The data stem from a study of cytomegalovirus exposure and HLA in healthy donors. Specimen: PBMCs. The rearrangement joins TRBV29-1 to TRBJ2-3; tentatively, D is TRBD1 (5 bases). This receptor was taken from a woman aged 25 to 39 in good health and CMV-seronegative. The CDR3 bases are TGCAGCGTTGATATAGGGGATGGGAGCACAGATACGCAGTATTTT. As protein: CSVDIGDGSTDTQYF.